The 5 T cell receptor beta chains presented below share a single source sample, sequenced in a study of molecular identifiers for immune sequencing clone quantification. Each CDR3 protein is one row after TCRdb ran MiXCR on the PCR reads. The sample contains over 65,000 distinct CDR3 sequences, roughly 25% of which appear only once. The sequenced sample consisted of naive CD8+ T cells from blood, with Jurkat cell RNA spiked in. Sample subset: FACS-sorted CD8+CD4-CCR7+CD45RA+ naive T cells. These receptors originate from a human donor in good health. Some libraries in this study had Jurkat cell RNA spiked in.

The sample holds many counts of this clonotype. This sequence joins TRBV29-1 and TRBJ2-1; D not resolved. Trimming cost V 5 bases and J 8 bases, with 13 bases left between them. Germline CDR1 is SQVTM and CDR2 is ANQGSEA. This CDR3 is 12 amino acids long. The CDR3 protein is CSVLRHGDEQFF. In DNA, the CDR3 is TGCAGCGTTTTGAGGCACGGCGATGAGCAGTTCTTC.

This clonotype was seen repeatedly, ten times or more. The chain carries TRBV7-8 and TRBJ2-3, with TRBD2 identical over 8 bases. The ends lost 6 bases at V and 0 bases at J; junction bases unmatched: 8. The CDR3 loop spans 16 amino acids. Germline CDR1 reads SGHVS; CDR2 reads FQNEAQ. The CDR3 sequence is CASSFIAGTSTDTQYF. The DNA for the CDR3 is TGTGCCAGCAGTTTCATAGCGGGAACTAGCACAGATACGCAGTATTTT.

The rearrangement links TRBV27 to TRBJ2-1; TRBD2 aligns across 9 bases. V was clipped by 8 bases and J by 2 bases; unmatched bases: 10. Per the germline V gene, CDR1 is MNHEY and CDR2 is SMNVEV (reference sequence). The CDR3 covers 16 residues. CDR3 sequence: CASERSRGRAYNEQFF. The DNA of the CDR3 is TGTGCCAGCGAACGATCGCGCGGGAGGGCCTACAATGAGCAGTTCTTC.

This clonotype has more than one count but fewer than ten. This rearrangement joins TRBV27 to TRBJ1-5; D call uncertain. Germline values: CDR1 MNHEY, CDR2 SMNVEV (reference sequence). V was clipped by 6 bases and J by 0 bases, with 9 bases between them. The CDR3 is 14 amino acids. CDR3 DNA sequence: TGTGCCAGCAGCCGCCACTATAGCAATCAGCCCCAGCATTTT. Its protein product is CASSRHYSNQPQHF.

The chain couples TRBV6-1 to TRBJ1-1; D call uncertain. Trimming shortened V by 3 bases and J by 3 bases, and 8 bases separated the two germline ends. Germline assignment: CDR1 MNHNS and CDR2 SASEGT. This CDR3 contains 13 residues. CDR3 sequence reads: CASSDGQYTEAFF. The CDR3 DNA follows: TGTGCCAGCAGTGACGGTCAATACACTGAAGCTTTCTTT.